Presented here are 31 T cell receptor beta chains from one specimen sequenced in a study of T cell responses to AZD1222 COVID-19 vaccine listed by TCRdb under 2021. The time point label of this sample denotes: about 28 days (+/-7) after the second vaccine dose. Libraries were constructed by the immunoSEQ multiplex PCR assay. TCRdb carries this immuneACCESS record with in-frame sequences only. Its versions omit some clonotypes, under half of them owing to an unresolved V gene in the studies checked, with the rest unexplained. In all, the sample holds some 150,000 clones, and 80% to 90% of those were seen once. Approximately 9.1% of the sample is in the top ten clones. Sequences were derived from peripheral blood, sampled 28 days after the second AZD1222 dose. These receptors came from an adult who received the AZD1222 COVID-19 vaccine.

The chain combines TRBV19 with TRBJ2-5; D remains unclear. The CDR3 has 12 amino acids. Trimming took off 5 bases at V and 2 bases at J, with 6 bases between the two ends. CDR1 is LNHDA and CDR2 is SQIVND in the germline V gene (reference sequence). The CDR3 protein is CASSRIQETQYF. The CDR3 coding sequence is TGTGCCAGTAGTCGGATTCAAGAGACCCAGTACTTC.

This chain links TRBV7-2 with TRBJ2-1, with 9 positions matching TRBD1. The V gene's germline CDR1 is SGHTA and CDR2 FQGNSA. V shed 7 bases, J shed 2 bases, and the junction held 3 bases outside the gene matches. CDR3 length: 14 amino acids. The CDR3 region is CASTRQGAYNEQFF. As DNA, the CDR3 is TGTGCCAGCACAAGACAGGGGGCCTACAATGAGCAGTTCTTC.

V usage is TRBV18 and J usage is TRBJ2-3; 7 bases agree with TRBD2. The CDR3 sequence is 16 residues long. Germline trimming cut 3 bases from V and 2 bases from J; bases unmatched to any gene: 8. From germline, CDR1 is KGHSH and CDR2 LQKENI. The CDR3 region is CASSPFGAGATDTQYF. CDR3 bases: TGTGCCAGCTCACCTTTTGGGGCGGGAGCCACAGATACGCAGTATTTT.

The chain carries TRBV27 and TRBJ2-1; TRBD2 aligns across 15 bases. CDR3 length: 16 amino acids. Trimming at V came to 6 bases and at J to 1 base, leaving 1 base not matched to a gene. Germline CDR1 and CDR2: MNHEY and SMNVEV (reference sequence). CDR3 in amino acids: CASRGLAGGSYNEQFF. The CDR3 DNA follows: TGTGCCAGCAGAGGACTAGCGGGAGGGTCCTACAATGAGCAGTTCTTC.

V usage is TRBV28 and J usage is TRBJ2-7; 11 nucleotides agree with TRBD1. This CDR3 comprises 15 residues. Germline V lookup: CDR1 MDHEN, CDR2 SYDVKM. V was pared by 5 bases and J by 5 bases, with 8 bases of the junction left unmatched. The CDR3 is CASSIPGQGVHEQYF. The CDR3 DNA reads as TGTGCCAGCAGTATCCCGGGACAGGGGGTGCACGAGCAGTACTTC.

V is TRBV11-2 and J is TRBJ2-3; D is possibly TRBD2 (6 bases). Trimming left V 6 bases short and J 1 base short, with 11 bases between. Per germline, CDR1 SGHAT and CDR2 FQNNGV. The CDR3 spans 14 residues. The CDR3 DNA reads as TGTGCCAGCAGTGCCGGGGGTGGCACAGATACGCAGTATTTT. As protein: CASSAGGGTDTQYF. The variable domain in full, completed from reference TRBV11-2 and TRBJ2-3, reads EAGVAQSPRYKIIEKRQSVAFWCNPISGHATLYWYQQILGQGPKLLIQFQNNGVVDDSQLPKDRFSAERLKGVDSTLKIQPAKLEDSAVYLCASSAGGGTDTQYFGPGTRLTVL.

The chain combines TRBV7-9 with TRBJ2-1, with D perhaps assigned TRBD1 or TRBD2 (7 bases each). The CDR3 has 16 amino acids. Germline V gives CDR1 SEHNR, CDR2 FQNEAQ (reference sequence). V was pared by 3 bases and J by 9 bases, with 21 bases between. CDR3 in amino acids: CASSFSGGQLGREQFF. In DNA, the CDR3 is TGTGCCAGCAGCTTTTCGGGGGGACAGTTGGGTCGTGAGCAGTTCTTC.

V is TRBV24-1 and J is TRBJ2-6, with D uncertain. The ends were cut back, 4 bases at V and 0 bases at J, with 12 bases in the middle. The CDR3 has 17 residues. The germline V gene encodes CDR1 KGHDR and CDR2 SFDVKD. CDR3 coding DNA: TGTGCCACCAGTGACCCTCGGACGGACTCTGGGGCCAACGTCCTGACTTTC. As protein: CATSDPRTDSGANVLTF.

The rearrangement joins TRBV3-1 (or the pseudogene TRBV3-2) to TRBJ2-1, with 9 bases matching TRBD2. The CDR3 consists of 15 residues. Germline V CDR1 and CDR2: LGHDT, YNNKEL (reference sequence). J was trimmed by 10 bases and V by 2 bases; bases with no gene match: 9. Here the CDR3 DNA reads TGTGCCAGCAGCCAAAAACCGCTAGCGGGACAGGAGCAGTTCTTC. Amino acids: CASSQKPLAGQEQFF.

This chain's CDR3 is CASTIGGNEQFF. The DNA of the CDR3 is TGTGCCAGCACCATAGGGGGCAATGAGCAGTTCTTC. The chain joins TRBV6-5 to TRBJ2-1; tentatively, D is TRBD1 (6 bases). Germline CDR1 and CDR2: MNHEY and SVGAGI. This CDR3 region has 12 residues. V gave up 7 bases and J gave up 6 bases, with 10 bases separating them.

The chain has TRBV28 and TRBJ2-1; 10 positions agree with TRBD1. Germline V gene lookup returns CDR1 MDHEN and CDR2 SYDVKM. With 3 bases clipped from V and 5 bases from J, the junction kept 7 bases outside the gene matches. There are 16 residues in the CDR3. The CDR3 reads CASSFPGQGDNNEQFF. CDR3 in DNA: TGTGCCAGCAGTTTCCCCGGACAGGGGGACAACAATGAGCAGTTCTTC.

The chain has TRBV7-8 and TRBJ2-1, with TRBD2 matching over 10 bases. The CDR3 extends over 15 amino acids. V was pared by 2 bases and J by 4 bases, with 2 bases of the junction left unmatched. Germline CDR1 SGHVS, CDR2 FQNEAQ. DNA of the CDR3: TGTGCCAGCAGCTTAACTAGCGGGATTTACAATGAGCAGTTCTTC. This gives the protein CASSLTSGIYNEQFF.

The chain uses TRBV27 and TRBJ1-6, with D perhaps TRBD1 (6 bases). V shed 6 bases and J shed 6 bases, with 24 bases lying between them. CDR1 MNHEY and CDR2 SMNVEV come from the germline V gene (reference sequence). This CDR3 has 18 residues. The CDR3, as DNA: TGTGCCAGCAGGGGGGGTCCGGGACACGATATATTTAATTCACCCCTCCACTTT. It codes for CASRGGPGHDIFNSPLHF.

This sequence joins TRBV28 and TRBJ2-7; 9 nucleotides agree with TRBD1. The CDR3 is 15 amino acids. Unmatched junction bases numbered 5, after V lost 4 bases and J lost 1 base. CDR1 is MDHEN, CDR2 SYDVKM, per germline. The CDR3 protein is CASSSQGQGSYEQYF. Here the CDR3 DNA reads TGTGCCAGCAGTTCCCAAGGACAGGGGTCCTACGAGCAGTACTTC.

V is TRBV12-3 or TRBV12-4 and J is TRBJ1-1, with D hard to call. This CDR3 contains 13 residues. Trimming cost V 8 bases and J 0 bases, with 10 bases left between them. The CDR3 DNA reads as TGTGCCAGCGGGGTTGGCATGAACACTGAAGCTTTCTTT. Translated, it gives CASGVGMNTEAFF.

V is TRBV24-1 and J is TRBJ2-2; TRBD2 matches 9 bases. CDR1 KGHDR and CDR2 SFDVKD come from the germline V gene. This CDR3 has 19 residues. Trimming took 4 bases from V and 1 from J; bases not matched to a gene: 12. CDR3 nucleotides: TGTGCCACCAGTGACGCCGGGGCTAGCGGGACGAGGAACACCGGGGAGCTGTTTTTT. This encodes CATSDAGASGTRNTGELFF.

The V and J genes are TRBV7-9 and TRBJ2-1; the D gene is possibly TRBD2 (6 bases). V lost 9 bases, J lost 8 bases, and 29 bases lay in between. Germline CDR1 SEHNR, CDR2 FQNEAQ (reference sequence). The CDR3 extends over 17 amino acids. The CDR3 loop reads CASQTARGYARDDEQFF. The DNA of the CDR3 is TGTGCCAGTCAAACGGCGCGGGGTTACGCCCGGGATGATGAGCAGTTCTTC. Looking up the rest from reference TRBV7-9 and TRBJ2-1 gives the full variable domain: DTGVSQNPRHKITKRGQNVTFRCDPISEHNRLYWYRQTLGQGPEFLTYFQNEAQLEKSRLLSDRFSAERPKGSFSTLEIQRTEQGDSAMYLCASQTARGYARDDEQFFGPGTRLTVL.

The rearrangement joins TRBV9 to TRBJ1-5; no clear D. V gave up 0 bases and J gave up 5 bases, with 12 bases separating them. Per the germline V gene, CDR1 is SGDLS and CDR2 is YYNGEE. This CDR3 contains 15 residues. The CDR3 DNA follows: TGTGCCAGCAGCGTAGGGTTTAGCAACGATCAGCCCCAGCATTTT. As protein: CASSVGFSNDQPQHF.

This clone occurred once. The V gene is TRBV3-1 (or the pseudogene TRBV3-2), the J gene TRBJ1-6; D uncertain. Germline CDR1 LGHDT, CDR2 YNNKEL (reference sequence). V was clipped by 9 bases and J by 7 bases, with 16 bases between them. The length of the CDR3 is 14 residues. CDR3 sequence (DNA): TGTGCCAGTGGTCGACACGCTTCGAATTCACCCCTCCACTTT. This codes for CASGRHASNSPLHF.

The chain employs TRBV18 and TRBJ1-4; D gene uncertain. This CDR3 region has 12 residues. CDR1 is KGHSH, CDR2 LQKENI, per germline. The germline V and J ends were trimmed by 0 bases and 8 bases, with 4 bases remaining between them. The CDR3: CASSPPGEKLFF. CDR3 in DNA: TGTGCCAGCTCACCACCGGGGGAAAAACTGTTTTTT.

The chain recombines TRBV18 with TRBJ2-5, with unresolved D. CDR3 size: 13 residues. CDR1 and CDR2 from the germline V gene are KGHSH and LQKENI. Trimming removed 3 bases at V and 5 bases at J, with 10 bases between. CDR3 loop: CASSPALSETQYF. The CDR3, as DNA: TGTGCCAGCTCACCGGCGCTGTCGGAGACCCAGTACTTC.

The rearrangement uses TRBV7-2 and TRBJ2-5, with 9 bases fitting TRBD2. This CDR3 contains 16 residues. With V trimmed by 2 bases and J by 5 bases, 9 bases remained unmatched. The V gene's germline CDR1 is SGHTA and CDR2 FQGNSA. The CDR3 reads CASSLWDKSGRETQYF. The CDR3 nucleotides are TGTGCCAGCAGCTTATGGGATAAAAGCGGGAGGGAGACCCAGTACTTC. The whole variable domain, filled in from reference TRBV7-2 and TRBJ2-5, reads GAGVSQSPSNKVTEKGKDVELRCDPISGHTALYWYRQSLGQGLEFLIYFQGNSAPDKSGLPSDRFSAERTGGSVSTLTIQRTQQEDSAVYLCASSLWDKSGRETQYFGPGTRLLVL.

V usage is TRBV7-8 and J usage is TRBJ1-2, with D maybe TRBD1 (6 bases). This CDR3 comprises 13 residues. Germline CDR1 SGHVS, CDR2 FQNEAQ. V was trimmed by 5 bases and J by 7 bases, leaving 14 bases between them. In DNA form, the CDR3 reads TGTGCCAGCAGCCCAGGGGCGGGGTCTGGCTACACCTTC. Translating it yields CASSPGAGSGYTF.

V usage is TRBV15 and J usage is TRBJ2-1; D call uncertain. The V end lost 3 bases, the J end lost 6 bases, and 9 bases lay between the germline ends. CDR3 length: 13 amino acids. Germline V gene data show CDR1 as LNHNV and CDR2 as YYDKDF (reference sequence). CDR3 nucleotide sequence: TGTGCCACCAGCAGGGGGATCGGCAATGAGCAGTTCTTC. Translating it yields CATSRGIGNEQFF.

The chain joins TRBV28 to TRBJ2-1; D is perhaps TRBD2 (6 bases). Germline CDR1 reads MDHEN; CDR2 reads SYDVKM. This CDR3 contains 13 residues. V gave up 6 bases and J gave up 6 bases, with 12 bases separating them. The CDR3 coding sequence is TGTGCCAGCAGACCCCCGACTAGCAATGAGCAGTTCTTC. Its translation: CASRPPTSNEQFF.

The V and J genes are TRBV6-4 and TRBJ1-1; perhaps TRBD1 as D (6 bases). This CDR3 spans 16 amino acids. Germline lookup yields CDR1 MRHNA and CDR2 SNTAGT. V lost 4 bases and J lost 0, with 15 bases in between. The CDR3 reads CASSVDGQSMNTEAFF. CDR3 nucleotides: TGTGCCAGCAGTGTTGACGGACAGTCCATGAACACTGAAGCTTTCTTT.

This chain uses TRBV28 with TRBJ1-3, with a tentative D call TRBD1 (5 bases). Germline assignment: CDR1 MDHEN and CDR2 SYDVKM. The CDR3 has 16 residues. The V and J ends lost 2 bases and 0 bases respectively, with 11 bases between them. CDR3 residues: CASSLGGTTSGNTIYF. The CDR3 DNA follows: TGTGCCAGCAGTTTAGGGGGGACTACCTCTGGAAACACCATATATTTT.

V and J are TRBV7-2 and TRBJ1-2; D gene unclear. The V gene's germline CDR1 is SGHTA and CDR2 FQGNSA. V lost 2 bases to trimming and J lost 1 base, with 2 bases between them. This CDR3 has 12 residues. The DNA for the CDR3 is TGTGCCAGCAGCTTAAATAACTATGGCTACACCTTC. Encoded protein: CASSLNNYGYTF.

V usage is TRBV5-4 and J usage is TRBJ2-1, with D unclear. The CDR3 is 13 amino acids. Germline values: CDR1 SGHNT, CDR2 YYREEE (reference sequence). Deletions cut 4 bases from V and 5 bases from J, with 10 bases between. The CDR3 coding sequence is TGTGCCAGCAGCCTGGTAGGTAACAATGAGCAGTTCTTC. Amino acids: CASSLVGNNEQFF.

The chain links TRBV11-2 to TRBJ2-7, with D perhaps assigned TRBD1 or TRBD2 (5 bases each). Trimming removed 4 bases at V and 2 bases at J, with 15 bases between. Germline V gene sequence: CDR1 SGHAT, CDR2 FQNNGV. CDR3 size: 15 residues. CDR3 protein: CASSSRRDRTYEQYF. CDR3 sequence (DNA): TGTGCCAGCAGCTCCCGAAGGGACCGAACCTACGAGCAGTACTTC.

This chain joins TRBV4-3 and TRBJ2-1; D not certain. The germline CDR1 and CDR2 sequences are LGHNA and YSLEER. The CDR3 totals 15 residues. Trimming stripped 3 bases from V and 3 bases from J, with 12 bases between. CDR3 nucleotide sequence: TGCGCCAGCAGCCATCTCGCGGAGCACTACAATGAGCAGTTCTTC. Its translation: CASSHLAEHYNEQFF.